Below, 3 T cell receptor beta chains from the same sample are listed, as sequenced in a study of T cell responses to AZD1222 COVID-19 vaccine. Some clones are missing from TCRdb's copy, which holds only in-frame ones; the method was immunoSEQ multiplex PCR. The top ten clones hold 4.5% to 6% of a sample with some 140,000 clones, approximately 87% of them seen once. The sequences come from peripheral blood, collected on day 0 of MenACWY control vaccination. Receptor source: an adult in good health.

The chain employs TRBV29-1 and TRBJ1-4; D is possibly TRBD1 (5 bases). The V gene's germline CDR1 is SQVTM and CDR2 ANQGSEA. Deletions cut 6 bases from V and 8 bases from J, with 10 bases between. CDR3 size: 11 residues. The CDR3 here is CSVGGGEKLFF. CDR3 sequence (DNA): TGCAGCGTGGGGGGGGGAGAAAAACTGTTTTTT.

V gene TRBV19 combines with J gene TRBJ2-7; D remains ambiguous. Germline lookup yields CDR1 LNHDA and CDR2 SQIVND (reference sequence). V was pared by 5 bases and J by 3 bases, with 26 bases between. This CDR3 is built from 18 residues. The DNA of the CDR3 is TGTGCCAGTAGTCCCACGACCCTGACTCACCTTGGGGTCTACGAGCAGTACTTC. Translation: CASSPTTLTHLGVYEQYF.

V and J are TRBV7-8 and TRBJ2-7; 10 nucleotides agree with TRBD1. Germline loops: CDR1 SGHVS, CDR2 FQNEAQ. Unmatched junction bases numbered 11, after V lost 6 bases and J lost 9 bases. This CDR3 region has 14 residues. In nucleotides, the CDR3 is TGTGCCAGCAGTCCCCGGACAGGGGGTTGGGTGCAGTACGTC. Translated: CASSPRTGGWVQYV.